This passage covers 21 T cell receptor beta chains from one sample sequenced in a study of T cell repertoires in cytomegalovirus infection. TCRdb independently ran MiXCR on the reads; one entry per CDR3 protein. The sample shows approximately 990,000 distinct CDR3 sequences, around 30% of them seen only once. Antigens of these TCRs are unknown. Sequencing was performed on cultured CD8+ T cells from PBMCs, taken from culture after CMV antigen stimulation. The receptors were sampled from a human donor in good health (CMV status not recorded). Some clones in this sample may be carry-over from other donors' samples.

The chain combines TRBV4-2 with TRBJ1-1; 7 bases line up with TRBD1. CDR1 and CDR2 (germline): LGHNA, YNFKEQ. The ends lost 5 bases at V and 7 bases at J; junction bases unmatched: 10. The CDR3 spans 14 residues. The CDR3 DNA reads as TGTGCCAGCAGCAAAATTACAGGGGTAAGTGAAGCTTTCTTT. As protein: CASSKITGVSEAFF.

This clonotype turned up a few times. The rearrangement links TRBV19 to TRBJ1-5; D gene uncertain. Germline V gene data show CDR1 as LNHDA and CDR2 as SQIVND (reference sequence). V lost 8 bases and J lost 1, with 12 bases in between. There are 14 residues in the CDR3. CDR3 bases: TGTGCCAGTGGGCCCGTTCCGAGCAATCAGCCCCAGCATTTT. Encoded protein: CASGPVPSNQPQHF.

V gene TRBV12-3 or TRBV12-4 combines with J gene TRBJ2-2; D may correspond to TRBD1 or TRBD2 (5 bases each). V lost 3 bases and J lost 0, with 23 bases in between. The CDR3 runs 20 residues. DNA for the CDR3: TGTGCCAGCAGTTTTCTACTCGTGGGACGCCAACCCGCGAACACCGGGGAGCTGTTTTTT. Protein product: CASSFLLVGRQPANTGELFF.

This clonotype was seen a few times. V gene TRBV7-9 combines with J gene TRBJ2-3; D may match TRBD1 or TRBD2 (6 bases each). The V and J ends lost 6 bases and 8 bases respectively, with 15 bases between them. CDR1 is SEHNR and CDR2 is FQNEAQ in the germline V gene (reference sequence). The CDR3 contains 13 residues. The CDR3 DNA is TGTGCCAGCAGTTCCCCGGGGGCTGTTACGCAGTATTTT. Amino acids: CASSSPGAVTQYF.

J is TRBJ1-1 and V is TRBV13; possibly TRBD1 for D (5 bases). V shed 5 bases and J shed 3 bases, with 16 bases lying between them. Per germline, CDR1 PRHDT and CDR2 FYEKMQ (reference sequence). This CDR3 contains 15 residues. This chain's CDR3 is CASSPQGTGDTEAFF. CDR3 sequence (DNA): TGTGCCAGCAGCCCTCAGGGAACGGGGGACACTGAAGCTTTCTTT.

This clonotype was found a few times. The chain combines TRBV4-3 with TRBJ2-5, with D perhaps given as TRBD1 or TRBD2 (5 bases each). Trimming left V 2 bases short and J 5 bases short, with 18 bases between. The length of the CDR3 is 16 residues. Looked up from germline, CDR1 is LGHNA and CDR2 is YSLEER. For the CDR3, the DNA is TGCGCCAGCAGCCAAATGGGGGATCTAGGGGTGGAGACCCAGTACTTC. Translation: CASSQMGDLGVETQYF.

This clonotype was recorded only once. This sequence joins TRBV10-3 and TRBJ2-7, with 8 bases lining up with TRBD1. The germline V gene has CDR1 ENHRY and CDR2 SYGVKD. CDR3 length: 16 amino acids. Trimming took 2 bases from V and 9 from J; bases not matched to a gene: 15. The CDR3 DNA follows: TGTGCCATCAGTGAGGACAGGGGAATCGTTCCCTTCGGGCAGTACGTC. Protein: CAISEDRGIVPFGQYV.

This clonotype was observed a handful of times. V gene TRBV27 combines with J gene TRBJ1-2, with D possibly TRBD1 on 6 matching bases. Trimming removed 10 bases at V and 0 bases at J, with 12 bases between. The germline CDR1 and CDR2 sequences are MNHEY and SMNVEV (reference sequence). The CDR3 loop spans 13 amino acids. In DNA, the CDR3 is TGTGCCAAACGGACAGCCTCTAACTATGGCTACACCTTC. Translating gives CAKRTASNYGYTF.

A single count supports this clonotype. The chain carries TRBV7-9 and TRBJ2-1; D may be TRBD2 (5 bases). The germline CDR1 and CDR2 sequences are SEHNR and FQNEAQ (reference sequence). V lost 3 bases to trimming and J lost 5 bases, with 17 bases between them. The CDR3 loop spans 16 amino acids. CDR3 in amino acids: CASSLIGLPPHNEQFF. The DNA of the CDR3 is TGTGCCAGCAGCTTGATAGGACTGCCCCCTCACAATGAGCAGTTCTTC.

The gene calls are TRBV6-1 and TRBJ1-2, with D possibly matching TRBD1 (6 bases). CDR1 and CDR2 from the germline V gene are MNHNS and SASEGT. The CDR3 sequence is 16 residues long. The germline V and J ends were trimmed by 8 bases and 4 bases, with 23 bases remaining between them. The DNA of the CDR3 is TGTGCCAGCGGGTTCCTGGGTGAGACAGGACGCTATGGCTACACCTTC. Amino acids: CASGFLGETGRYGYTF.

The CDR3 nucleotides read TGTGCCAGCAGTTACTCTTGGGGGAGAACTGAAGCTTTCTTT. Its protein is CASSYSWGRTEAFF. The rearrangement joins TRBV6-5 to TRBJ1-1; D perhaps matches TRBD1 (5 bases). This CDR3 is 14 amino acids long. Per germline, CDR1 MNHEY and CDR2 SVGAGI. V lost 0 bases to trimming and J lost 5 bases, with 10 bases between them.

The chain employs TRBV6-2 or TRBV6-3 and TRBJ2-7; 8 positions agree with TRBD1. V was pared by 5 bases and J by 3 bases, with 6 bases of the junction left unmatched. CDR3 length: 14 residues. CDR1 is MNHEY and CDR2 is SVGEGT in the germline V gene. The CDR3 here is CASSRGQGLYEQYV. The CDR3 DNA sequence: TGTGCCAGCAGTCGAGGACAGGGCCTCTACGAGCAGTACGTC.

The chain has TRBV4-1 and TRBJ2-7, with D unresolved. V lost 4 bases and J 3 bases, leaving 13 bases between the germline ends. There are 14 residues in the CDR3. The germline gives CDR1 MGHRA, CDR2 YSYEKL. The CDR3 nucleotides read TGCGCCAGCAGCCCCCGGTCGACTGGCTACGAGCAGTACGTC. Protein sequence: CASSPRSTGYEQYV.

The chain carries TRBV14 and TRBJ2-3, with D perhaps assigned TRBD1 or TRBD2 (6 bases each). CDR1 and CDR2 (germline): SGHDN, FVKESK. This CDR3 is built from 16 residues. V lost 4 bases to trimming and J lost 1 base, with 15 bases between them. CDR3 loop: CASSPNKGGRTDTQYF. The DNA for the CDR3 is TGTGCCAGCAGCCCCAACAAGGGGGGCCGCACAGATACGCAGTATTTT.

This rearrangement joins TRBV6-5 to TRBJ2-1; D gene unclear. Germline CDR1 MNHEY, CDR2 SVGAGI. V was cut by 5 bases and J by 3 bases, with 11 bases left in between. The CDR3 runs 14 residues. The CDR3 reads CASSVSRSYNEQFF. Written as DNA, the CDR3 is TGTGCCAGCAGTGTAAGCAGGAGCTACAATGAGCAGTTCTTC.

V gene TRBV9 combines with J gene TRBJ2-1; 7 bases fit TRBD2. CDR3 length: 16 residues. Germline loops: CDR1 SGDLS, CDR2 YYNGEE. J was trimmed by 2 bases and V by 0 bases; bases with no gene match: 5. The CDR3 DNA sequence: TGTGCCAGCAGCGTAGGGGGGGGAGAGACCTACAATGAGCAGTTCTTC. This encodes CASSVGGGETYNEQFF.

The sample holds a few counts of this clonotype. V is TRBV5-6 and J is TRBJ2-1; TRBD1 agrees at 8 bases. From germline, CDR1 is SGHDT and CDR2 YYEEEE. J gave up 3 bases and V 4 bases, and 6 bases lay outside the gene matches. This CDR3 is built from 15 residues. CDR3 region: CASSRTGGNYNEQFF. The CDR3 coding sequence is TGTGCCAGCAGCCGTACAGGGGGTAACTACAATGAGCAGTTCTTC.

This clonotype was detected only once. The genes are TRBV5-1 and TRBJ2-2, with D perhaps TRBD1 (5 bases). V lost 0 bases, J lost 6 bases, and 9 bases lay in between. CDR1 SGHRS and CDR2 YFSETQ come from the germline V gene. The CDR3 has 14 residues. CDR3 in amino acids: CASSLDQGPGELFF. The CDR3 coding sequence is TGCGCCAGCAGCTTGGATCAGGGCCCCGGGGAGCTGTTTTTT.

The chain employs TRBV28 and TRBJ1-1; D is perhaps TRBD1 (5 bases). The germline V gene encodes CDR1 MDHEN and CDR2 SYDVKM. Trimming shortened V by 3 bases and J by 5 bases, and 13 bases separated the two germline ends. The CDR3 length is 14 residues. The CDR3 nucleotides read TGTGCCAGCAGTTTTCGGGGGGGGGTAACTGAAGCTTTCTTT. It translates to CASSFRGGVTEAFF.

This clonotype turned up a few times. CDR3 loop: CASSSNRGDTGELFF. CDR3 in DNA: TGTGCCAGCAGCTCCAACAGGGGGGACACCGGGGAGCTGTTTTTT. V and J are TRBV7-9 and TRBJ2-2, with 8 bases that match TRBD1. Trimming at V came to 4 bases and at J to 3 bases, leaving 4 bases not matched to a gene. The CDR3 totals 15 residues. Germline V gene data show CDR1 as SEHNR and CDR2 as FQNEAQ (reference sequence).

This clonotype was recorded many times. The rearrangement joins TRBV7-8 to TRBJ1-3; D is unresolved. Germline V gene data show CDR1 as SGHVS and CDR2 as FQNEAQ. This CDR3 is 14 amino acids long. The V end lost 4 bases, the J end lost 0 bases, and 7 bases lay between the germline ends. The CDR3 sequence: CASSSFGSGNTIYF. DNA of the CDR3: TGTGCCAGCAGCTCATTTGGCTCTGGAAACACCATATATTTT.